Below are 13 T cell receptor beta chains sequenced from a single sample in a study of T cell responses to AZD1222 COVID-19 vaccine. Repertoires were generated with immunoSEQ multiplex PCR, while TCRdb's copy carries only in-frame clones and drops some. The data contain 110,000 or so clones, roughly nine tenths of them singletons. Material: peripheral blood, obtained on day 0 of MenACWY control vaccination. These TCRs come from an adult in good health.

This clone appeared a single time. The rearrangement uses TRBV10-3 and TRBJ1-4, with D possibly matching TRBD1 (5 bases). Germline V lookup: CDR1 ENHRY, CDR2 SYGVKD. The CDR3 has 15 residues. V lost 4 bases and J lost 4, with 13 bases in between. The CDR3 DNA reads TGTGCCATCAGTGGCCGCTTGGGGGATAATGAAAAACTGTTTTTT. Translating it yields CAISGRLGDNEKLFF.

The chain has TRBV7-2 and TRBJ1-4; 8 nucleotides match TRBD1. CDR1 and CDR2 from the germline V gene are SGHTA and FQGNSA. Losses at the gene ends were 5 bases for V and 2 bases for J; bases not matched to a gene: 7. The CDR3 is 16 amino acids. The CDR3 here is CASSGQGAQTNEKLFF. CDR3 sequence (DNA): TGTGCCAGCAGCGGGCAGGGGGCGCAGACTAATGAAAAACTGTTTTTT.

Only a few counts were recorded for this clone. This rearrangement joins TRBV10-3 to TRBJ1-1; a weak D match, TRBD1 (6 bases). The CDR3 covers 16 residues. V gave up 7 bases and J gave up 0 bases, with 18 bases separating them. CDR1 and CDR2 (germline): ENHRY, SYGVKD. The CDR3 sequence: CAITRGTRGMNTEAFF. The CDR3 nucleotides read TGTGCCATCACGCGGGGTACAAGGGGGATGAACACTGAAGCTTTCTTT.

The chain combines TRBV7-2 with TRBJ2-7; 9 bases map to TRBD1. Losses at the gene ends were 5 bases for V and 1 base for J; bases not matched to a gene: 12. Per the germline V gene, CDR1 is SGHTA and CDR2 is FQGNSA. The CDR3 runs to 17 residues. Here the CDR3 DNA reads TGTGCCAGCAGCGGCAGGACAGGGGAGGTCCGATCCTACGAGCAGTACTTC. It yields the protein CASSGRTGEVRSYEQYF.

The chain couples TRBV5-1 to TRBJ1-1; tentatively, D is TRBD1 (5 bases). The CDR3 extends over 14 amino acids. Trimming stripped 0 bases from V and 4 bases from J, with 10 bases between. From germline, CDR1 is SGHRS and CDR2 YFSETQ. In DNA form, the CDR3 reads TGCGCCAGCAGCTTGGGCAGGGCGGGCACTGAAGCTTTCTTT. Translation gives CASSLGRAGTEAFF.

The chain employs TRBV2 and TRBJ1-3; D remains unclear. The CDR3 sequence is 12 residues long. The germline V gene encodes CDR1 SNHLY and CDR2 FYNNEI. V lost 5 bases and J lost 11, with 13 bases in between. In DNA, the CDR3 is TGTGCCAGCAGTATCCTGGACGGGGCCATATATTTT. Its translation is CASSILDGAIYF.

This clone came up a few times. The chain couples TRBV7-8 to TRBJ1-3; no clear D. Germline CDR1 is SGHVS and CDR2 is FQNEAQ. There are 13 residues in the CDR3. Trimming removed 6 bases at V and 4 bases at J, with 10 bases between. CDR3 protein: CASSVWRGNTIYF. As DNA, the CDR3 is TGTGCCAGCAGTGTGTGGAGAGGAAACACCATATATTTT.

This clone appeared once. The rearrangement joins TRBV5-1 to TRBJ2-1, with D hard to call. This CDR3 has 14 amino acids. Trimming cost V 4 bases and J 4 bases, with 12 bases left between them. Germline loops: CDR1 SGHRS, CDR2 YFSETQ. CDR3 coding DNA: TGCGCCAGCAGCGAATCCCTGGGGTACAATGAGCAGTTCTTC. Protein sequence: CASSESLGYNEQFF.

The CDR3 coding sequence is TGTGCCAGCAGCTTAAAAGGCCCCCTGCAGGCGAATTCTTACAATGAGCAGTTCTTC. Encoded protein: CASSLKGPLQANSYNEQFF. The chain joins TRBV7-3 to TRBJ2-1; unclear D gene. The CDR3 is made up of 19 amino acids. Trimming took off 1 base at V and 4 bases at J, with 23 bases between the two ends. Germline lookup yields CDR1 SGHTA and CDR2 FQGTGA. Full variable domain (rest looked up from reference TRBV7-3 and TRBJ2-1): GAGVSQTPSNKVTEKGKYVELRCDPISGHTALYWYRQSLGQGPEFLIYFQGTGAADDSGLPNDRFFAVRPEGSVSTLKIQRTERGDSAVYLCASSLKGPLQANSYNEQFFGPGTRLTVL.

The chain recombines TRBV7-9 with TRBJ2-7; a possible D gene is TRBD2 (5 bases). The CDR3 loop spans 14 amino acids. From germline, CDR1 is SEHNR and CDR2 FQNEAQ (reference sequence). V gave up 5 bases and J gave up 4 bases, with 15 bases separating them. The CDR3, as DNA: TGTGCCAGCAGCGGGAGTTTCGCCGGGTACGAGCAGTACTTC. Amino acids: CASSGSFAGYEQYF.

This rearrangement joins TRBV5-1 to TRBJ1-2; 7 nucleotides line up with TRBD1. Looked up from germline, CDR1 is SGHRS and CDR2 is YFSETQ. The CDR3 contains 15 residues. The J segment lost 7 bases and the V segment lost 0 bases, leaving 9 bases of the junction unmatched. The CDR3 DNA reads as TGCGCCAGCAGCTTGGGACAGGGAGTCGGTGCTGGCTACACCTTC. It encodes CASSLGQGVGAGYTF.

Here the CDR3 DNA reads TGTGCCTGGAGTGTGGGGGGGAGAGCTTTCTTT. Protein: CAWSVGGRAFF. The V call is TRBV30, the J call TRBJ1-1, with a tentative D call TRBD1 (5 bases). Trimming left V 0 bases short and J 10 bases short, with 9 bases between. Germline CDR1 GTSNPN, CDR2 SVGIG (reference sequence). The CDR3 has 11 amino acids.

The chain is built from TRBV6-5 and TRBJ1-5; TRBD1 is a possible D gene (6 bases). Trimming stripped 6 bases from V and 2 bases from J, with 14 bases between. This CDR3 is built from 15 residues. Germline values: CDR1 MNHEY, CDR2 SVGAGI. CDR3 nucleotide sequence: TGTGCCAGCAGAGTCGTTGAGGGGGGCAATCAGCCCCAGCATTTT. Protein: CASRVVEGGNQPQHF.